Shown below are 22 T cell receptor beta chains from a single sample sequenced in a study of cytomegalovirus exposure and HLA in healthy donors. A multiplex PCR was run with 60 Vbeta primers and 13 Jbeta primers. Assay used: immunoSEQ multiplex PCR; TCRdb lists only in-frame clones, some missing. The data contain over 150,000 clones, more than 75% of them seen just once; the ten biggest clones take up around 6%. Sequencing used PBMCs. The receptors originated from a woman between 40 and 50 years old in good health and CMV-seropositive.

In this sample, this clone turned up once. The chain combines TRBV21-1 with TRBJ2-3; TRBD2 is the table's D call and was not checked against the DNA. TRBV21-1 is an annotated pseudogene. The CDR3 sequence is 15 residues long. The CDR3 is CASSKKRKSTDTQYF. The CDR3, as DNA: TGTGCCAGCAGCAAAAAGCGGAAAAGCACAGATACGCAGTATTTT.

This clone was observed a handful of times. The chain couples TRBV4-2 to TRBJ1-4, with unresolved D. The V gene lost 0 bases and the J gene lost 7 bases, with 6 bases spanning the gap. The CDR3 is made up of 13 amino acids. Germline V lookup: CDR1 LGHNA, CDR2 YNFKEQ. The CDR3 bases are TGTGCCAGCAGCCAAGATACGGGTGAAAAACTGTTTTTT. It is translated as CASSQDTGEKLFF.

This chain links TRBV19 with TRBJ2-3; 8 bases agree with TRBD1. The trim removed 3 bases at V and 5 bases at J, leaving 7 bases unmatched. CDR3 length: 15 residues. The germline V gene encodes CDR1 LNHDA and CDR2 SQIVND (reference sequence). The CDR3 DNA reads as TGTGCCAGTAGTATCGGACAGGGTGGGGGAGATACGCAGTATTTT. Amino acid sequence: CASSIGQGGGDTQYF.

The rearrangement links TRBV11-3 to TRBJ2-3; 8 positions agree with TRBD2. Germline V lookup: CDR1 SGHNT, CDR2 YENEEA. V was pared by 6 bases and J by 2 bases, with 10 bases of the junction left unmatched. The length of the CDR3 is 16 residues. The CDR3 reads CASRKGSGAFTDTQYF. In DNA form, the CDR3 reads TGTGCCAGCAGGAAGGGTAGCGGGGCCTTCACAGATACGCAGTATTTT.

This chain links TRBV19 with TRBJ1-1; tentatively, D is TRBD1 (5 bases). V was trimmed by 3 bases and J by 4 bases, leaving 24 bases between them. Germline loops: CDR1 LNHDA, CDR2 SQIVND (reference sequence). The CDR3 is 18 amino acids. The CDR3 sequence is CASSMDPLIQALVTEAFF. The DNA for the CDR3 is TGTGCCAGTAGTATGGATCCCCTCATACAGGCCCTGGTCACTGAAGCTTTCTTT. Complete variable domain (other parts from reference TRBV19 and TRBJ1-1): DGGITQSPKYLFRKEGQNVTLSCEQNLNHDAMYWYRQDPGQGLRLIYYSQIVNDFQKGDIAEGYSVSREKKESFPLTVTSAQKNPTAFYLCASSMDPLIQALVTEAFFGQGTRLTVV.

V is TRBV19 and J is TRBJ2-7; perhaps TRBD2 as D (6 bases). Trimming removed 5 bases from V and 0 bases from J, with 17 bases in between. The CDR3 covers 16 residues. Germline CDR1 reads LNHDA; CDR2 reads SQIVND (reference sequence). The CDR3 coding sequence is TGTGCCAGTAGTGAGACCGGGACTCCGAGCTCCTACGAGCAGTACTTC. This translates into CASSETGTPSSYEQYF.

V and J are TRBV5-4 and TRBJ1-2; 7 bases agree with TRBD1. The CDR3 is made up of 15 amino acids. Trimming took 3 bases from V and 0 from J; bases not matched to a gene: 5. Germline lookup yields CDR1 SGHNT and CDR2 YYREEE (reference sequence). CDR3: CASSSRQGPNYGYTF. The CDR3 nucleotides are TGTGCCAGCAGCTCTCGACAGGGCCCTAACTATGGCTACACCTTC.

The genes are TRBV4-2 and TRBJ2-4; the D is unclear. Germline V CDR1 and CDR2: LGHNA, YNFKEQ. V dropped 2 bases and J dropped 10 bases, with 9 bases sitting between them. This CDR3 has 12 amino acids. DNA of the CDR3: TGTGCCAGCAGCCAACAGGAAGGTATTCAGTACTTC. It is translated as CASSQQEGIQYF.

The chain carries TRBV5-1 and TRBJ1-1, with 11 positions matching TRBD1. Looked up from germline, CDR1 is SGHRS and CDR2 is YFSETQ. This CDR3 region has 14 residues. V was clipped by 4 bases and J by 11 bases; unmatched bases: 10. This chain's CDR3 is CASSIRTGGTTAFF. Written as DNA, the CDR3 is TGCGCCAGCAGCATCAGGACAGGGGGCACCACGGCTTTCTTT.

The V call is TRBV14, the J call TRBJ1-1, with a tentative D call TRBD1 (5 bases). Trimming took 3 bases from V and 1 from J, leaving 9 bases between them. The CDR3 is made up of 14 amino acids. Germline CDR1 is SGHDN and CDR2 is FVKESK. In nucleotides, the CDR3 is TGTGCCAGCAGCCAGAGAACAGGGAACACTGAAGCTTTCTTT. Its translation: CASSQRTGNTEAFF.

This clone was counted between two and nine times. This sequence joins TRBV27 and TRBJ2-7; 8 bases map to TRBD2. Trimming took 5 bases from V and 5 from J; bases not matched to a gene: 5. The CDR3 sequence is 13 residues long. CDR1 and CDR2 from the germline V gene are MNHEY and SMNVEV (reference sequence). As DNA, the CDR3 is TGTGCCAGCAGTAGACCGGGAGGGCACGAGCAGTACTTC. Translation gives CASSRPGGHEQYF.

This chain links TRBV25-1 with TRBJ2-7, with 7 bases lining up with TRBD1. The J segment lost 0 bases and the V segment lost 1 base, leaving 6 bases of the junction unmatched. The CDR3 loop spans 16 amino acids. Germline assignment: CDR1 MGHDK and CDR2 SYGVNS. The CDR3 DNA reads as TGTGCCAGCAGTGAATTTAAGGGGACAGACTCCTACGAGCAGTACTTC. It encodes CASSEFKGTDSYEQYF.

The chain uses TRBV27 and TRBJ2-3; 8 bases align to TRBD2. CDR1 and CDR2 from the germline V gene are MNHEY and SMNVEV (reference sequence). The ends lost 3 bases at V and 2 bases at J; junction bases unmatched: 16. There are 19 residues in the CDR3. In DNA, the CDR3 is TGTGCCAGCAGTTTGATGCAACTTACACCAGCGGGAGACACAGATACGCAGTATTTT. It specifies CASSLMQLTPAGDTDTQYF.

The chain employs TRBV29-1 and TRBJ2-1; D gene unclear. The CDR3 contains 12 residues. Between the trimmed V and J ends, which lost 2 bases and 9 bases, there was a span of 11 bases. Germline-derived CDR1 and CDR2 are SQVTM and ANQGSEA. The CDR3 DNA is TGCAGCGTTGAAAGGTCGGGTGTTGAGCAGTTCTTC. Its protein product is CSVERSGVEQFF.

CDR3 bases: TGTGCCAGCAGCCCCCGGGACAGAGGCACCAACTATGGCTACACCTTC. Its protein product is CASSPRDRGTNYGYTF. The chain is built from TRBV9 and TRBJ1-2; 7 positions agree with TRBD1. The CDR3 has 16 amino acids. Germline V gene lookup returns CDR1 SGDLS and CDR2 YYNGEE. J was trimmed by 2 bases and V by 4 bases; bases with no gene match: 11.

This clone was seen only once. CDR3: CAWSVAGSGEQYF. The CDR3 region has the DNA TGTGCCTGGAGTGTAGCGGGGTCCGGGGAGCAGTACTTC. The J gene is TRBJ2-7, the V gene TRBV30; 7 nucleotides line up with TRBD2. CDR1 is GTSNPN and CDR2 is SVGIG in the germline V gene (reference sequence). CDR3 length: 13 residues. Trimming removed 0 bases from V and 7 bases from J; junction bases left unmatched: 6.

The CDR3, as DNA: TGTGCCAGCGCTCCACAGGAAGGCGCTGAAGCTTTCTTT. This translates into CASAPQEGAEAFF. The chain carries TRBV27 and TRBJ1-1; D may be TRBD1 (5 bases). Germline CDR1 is MNHEY and CDR2 is SMNVEV (reference sequence). The CDR3 runs to 13 residues. The ends were cut back, 8 bases at V and 6 bases at J, with 16 bases in the middle.

Comment on this clone: Its ends do not fully match the called genes, so a read error is possible. The gene calls are TRBV10-3 and TRBJ2-7, with TRBD1 matching 10 bases. CDR3 length equals 17 residues. Germline V gene lookup returns CDR1 ENHRY and CDR2 SYGVKD. CDR3 sequence: CVISGTGDRVAIYEQYF. Written as DNA, the CDR3 is TGTGTCATCAGCGGGACAGGGGATAGGGTAGCCATCTACGAGCAGTACTTC.

The chain links TRBV5-1 to TRBJ1-1; 7 bases are a match to TRBD1. CDR1 and CDR2 from the germline V gene are SGHRS and YFSETQ. The CDR3 totals 15 residues. V lost 3 bases and J lost 3; bases outside the gene matches: 8. The CDR3 is CASSSGQAPDTEAFF. The CDR3 nucleotides are TGCGCCAGCAGCTCAGGACAGGCCCCGGACACTGAAGCTTTCTTT.

CDR3 DNA sequence: TGCGCCAGCAGCCCACTAGCGGGAGTGGTCTACAATGAGCAGTTCTTC. Translated, it gives CASSPLAGVVYNEQFF. This rearrangement joins TRBV5-1 to TRBJ2-1; 11 nucleotides match TRBD2. Germline V gene data show CDR1 as SGHRS and CDR2 as YFSETQ. The CDR3 runs 16 residues. V was clipped by 4 bases and J by 3 bases; unmatched bases: 6. Looking up the rest from reference TRBV5-1 and TRBJ2-1 gives the full variable domain: KAGVTQTPRYLIKTRGQQVTLSCSPISGHRSVSWYQQTPGQGLQFLFEYFSETQRNKGNFPGRFSGRQFSNSRSEMNVSTLELGDSALYLCASSPLAGVVYNEQFFGPGTRLTVL.

A few counts support this clone. The V call is TRBV19, the J call TRBJ1-2, with 8 bases fitting TRBD1. In germline, CDR1 is LNHDA, CDR2 SQIVND (reference sequence). V gave up 4 bases and J gave up 3 bases; unmatched junction bases: 7. CDR3 length equals 15 residues. This CDR3 reads CASSSFGQGDYGYTF. CDR3 DNA sequence: TGTGCCAGTAGTAGTTTCGGACAGGGTGACTATGGCTACACCTTC.

V gene TRBV7-2 combines with J gene TRBJ2-1, with D perhaps matching TRBD2 (5 bases). Trimming left V 2 bases short and J 8 bases short, with 16 bases between. CDR1 is SGHTA, CDR2 FQGNSA, per germline. The CDR3 has 15 residues. The CDR3 DNA follows: TGTGCCAGCAGCTTAAGTAGCGTATCTTACCATGAGCAGTTCTTC. Translated: CASSLSSVSYHEQFF.